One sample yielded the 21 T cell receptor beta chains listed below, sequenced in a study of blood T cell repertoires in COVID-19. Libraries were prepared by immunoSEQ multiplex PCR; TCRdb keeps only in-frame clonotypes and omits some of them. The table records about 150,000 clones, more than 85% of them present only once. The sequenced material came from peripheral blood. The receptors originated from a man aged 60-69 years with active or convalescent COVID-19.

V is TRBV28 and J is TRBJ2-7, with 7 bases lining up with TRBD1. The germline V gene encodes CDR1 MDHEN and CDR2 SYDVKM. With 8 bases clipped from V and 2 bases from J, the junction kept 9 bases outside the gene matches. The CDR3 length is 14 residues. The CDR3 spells CASHNRQGAYEQYF. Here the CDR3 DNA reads TGTGCCAGCCATAATAGGCAGGGGGCCTACGAGCAGTACTTC.

The CDR3 reads CASRTGGTYEQYF. In nucleotides, the CDR3 is TGTGCCAGCAGGACAGGGGGCACCTACGAGCAGTACTTC. The chain links TRBV3-1 (or the pseudogene TRBV3-2) to TRBJ2-7; 10 nucleotides align to TRBD1. Germline V gene data show CDR1 as LGHDT and CDR2 as YNNKEL (reference sequence). The CDR3 spans 13 residues. With 6 bases clipped from V and 2 bases from J, the junction kept 1 base outside the gene matches.

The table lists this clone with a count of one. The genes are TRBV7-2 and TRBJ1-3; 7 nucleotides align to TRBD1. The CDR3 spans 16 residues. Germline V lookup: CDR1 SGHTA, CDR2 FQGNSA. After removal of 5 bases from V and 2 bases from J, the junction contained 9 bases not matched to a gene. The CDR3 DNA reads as TGTGCCAGCAGCCATTTCCCGCAGGGGGCTGGAAACACCATATATTTT. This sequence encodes CASSHFPQGAGNTIYF.

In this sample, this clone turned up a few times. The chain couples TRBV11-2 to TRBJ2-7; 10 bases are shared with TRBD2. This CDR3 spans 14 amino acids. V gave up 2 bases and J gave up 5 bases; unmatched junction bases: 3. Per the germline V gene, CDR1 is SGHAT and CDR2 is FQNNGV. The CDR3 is CASSLLAGVDEQYF. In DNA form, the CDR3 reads TGTGCCAGCAGCTTACTAGCGGGGGTCGACGAGCAGTACTTC.

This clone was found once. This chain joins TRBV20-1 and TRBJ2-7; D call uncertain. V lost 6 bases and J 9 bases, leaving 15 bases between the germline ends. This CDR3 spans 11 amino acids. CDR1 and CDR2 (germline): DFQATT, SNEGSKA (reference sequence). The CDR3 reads CSARLASGQYF. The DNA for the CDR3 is TGCAGTGCCAGACTGGCTTCAGGGCAGTACTTC.

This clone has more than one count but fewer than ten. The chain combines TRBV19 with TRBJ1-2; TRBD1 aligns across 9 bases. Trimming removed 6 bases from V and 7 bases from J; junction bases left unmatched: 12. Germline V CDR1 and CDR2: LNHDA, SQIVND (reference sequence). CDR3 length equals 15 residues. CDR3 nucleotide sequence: TGTGCCAGTAGCTCCGGGACAGGGACTATTCGTGGCTACACCTTC. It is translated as CASSSGTGTIRGYTF. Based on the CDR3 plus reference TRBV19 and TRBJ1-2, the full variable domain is DGGITQSPKYLFRKEGQNVTLSCEQNLNHDAMYWYRQDPGQGLRLIYYSQIVNDFQKGDIAEGYSVSREKKESFPLTVTSAQKNPTAFYLCASSSGTGTIRGYTFGSGTRLTVV.

The CDR3 region has the DNA TGTGCCAGCAGCTTAGGGGGTCGGGGTAACACTGAAGCTTTCTTT. Translating gives CASSLGGRGNTEAFF. This chain joins TRBV7-6 and TRBJ1-1, with D uncertain. CDR3 length: 15 amino acids. CDR1 and CDR2 from the germline V gene are SGHVS and FNYEAQ. V lost 1 base and J 2 bases, leaving 11 bases between the germline ends.

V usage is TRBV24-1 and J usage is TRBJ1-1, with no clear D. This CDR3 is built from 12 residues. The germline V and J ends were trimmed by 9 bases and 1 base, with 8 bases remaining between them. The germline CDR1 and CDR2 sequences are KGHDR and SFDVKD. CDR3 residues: CATQAPNTEAFF. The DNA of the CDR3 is TGTGCCACCCAGGCCCCGAACACTGAAGCTTTCTTT.

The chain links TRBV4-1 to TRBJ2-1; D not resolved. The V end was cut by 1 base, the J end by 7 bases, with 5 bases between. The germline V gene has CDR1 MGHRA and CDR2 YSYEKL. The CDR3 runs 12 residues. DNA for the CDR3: TGCGCCAGCAGCCAAGGTCCTAATGAGCAGTTCTTC. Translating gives CASSQGPNEQFF.

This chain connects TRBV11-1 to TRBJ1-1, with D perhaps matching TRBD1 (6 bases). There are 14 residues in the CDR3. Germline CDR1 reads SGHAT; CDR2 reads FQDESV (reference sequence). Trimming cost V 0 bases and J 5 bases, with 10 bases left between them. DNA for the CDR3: TGTGCCAGCAGCTTAGCGCCAGGGGAGACTGAAGCTTTCTTT. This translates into CASSLAPGETEAFF.

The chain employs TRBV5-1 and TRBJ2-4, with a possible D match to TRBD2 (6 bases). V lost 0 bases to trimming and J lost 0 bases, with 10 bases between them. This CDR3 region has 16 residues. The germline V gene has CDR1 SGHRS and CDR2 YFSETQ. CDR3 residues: CASSLGGVIAKNIQYF. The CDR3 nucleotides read TGCGCCAGCAGCTTGGGCGGGGTTATAGCCAAAAACATTCAGTACTTC.

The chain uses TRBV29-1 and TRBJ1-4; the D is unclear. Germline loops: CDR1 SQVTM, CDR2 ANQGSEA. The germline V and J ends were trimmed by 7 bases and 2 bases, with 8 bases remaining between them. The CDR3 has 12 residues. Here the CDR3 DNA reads TGCAGCGGCGGGGAGACTAATGAAAAACTGTTTTTT. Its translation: CSGGETNEKLFF. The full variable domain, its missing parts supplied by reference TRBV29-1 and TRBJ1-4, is SAVISQKPSRDICQRGTSLTIQCQVDSQVTMMFWYRQQPGQSLTLIATANQGSEATYESGFVIDKFPISRPNLTFSTLTVSNMSPEDSSIYLCSGGETNEKLFFGSGTQLSVL.

The CDR3 spells CASTVLAGQYF. For the CDR3, the DNA is TGTGCCAGCACTGTCCTTGCCGGGCAGTACTTC. The chain combines TRBV2 with TRBJ2-7; D is uncertain. CDR1 is SNHLY and CDR2 is FYNNEI in the germline V gene. The CDR3 extends over 11 amino acids. V was shortened by 7 bases and J by 9 bases, with 13 bases between the two germline ends.

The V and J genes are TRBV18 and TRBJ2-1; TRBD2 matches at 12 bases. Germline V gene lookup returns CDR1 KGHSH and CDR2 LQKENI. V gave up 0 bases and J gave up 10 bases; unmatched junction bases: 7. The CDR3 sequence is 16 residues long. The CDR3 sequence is CASSPPASGRGGEQFF. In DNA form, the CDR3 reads TGTGCCAGCTCACCACCGGCTAGCGGGAGGGGCGGGGAGCAGTTCTTC.

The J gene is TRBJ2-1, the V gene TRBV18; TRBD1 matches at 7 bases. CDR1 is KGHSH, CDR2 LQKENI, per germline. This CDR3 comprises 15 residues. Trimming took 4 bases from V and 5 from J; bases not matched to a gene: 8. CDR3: CASSRFGQANNEQFF. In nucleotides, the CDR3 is TGTGCCAGCTCACGGTTTGGACAGGCGAACAATGAGCAGTTCTTC.

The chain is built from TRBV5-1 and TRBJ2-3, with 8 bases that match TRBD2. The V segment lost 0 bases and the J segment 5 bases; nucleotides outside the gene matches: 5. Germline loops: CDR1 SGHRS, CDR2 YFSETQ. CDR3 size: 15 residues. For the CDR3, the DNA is TGCGCCAGCAGCTTGGAGCGGGGGTCCGAAGATACGCAGTATTTT. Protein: CASSLERGSEDTQYF.

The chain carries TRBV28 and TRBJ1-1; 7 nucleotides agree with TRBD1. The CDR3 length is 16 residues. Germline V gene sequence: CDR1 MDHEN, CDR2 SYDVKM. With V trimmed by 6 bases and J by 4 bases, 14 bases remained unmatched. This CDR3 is CASRYRTGAPGTEAFF. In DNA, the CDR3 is TGTGCCAGCAGGTACCGAACAGGGGCTCCGGGCACTGAAGCTTTCTTT. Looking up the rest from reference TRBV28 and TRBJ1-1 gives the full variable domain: DVKVTQSSRYLVKRTGEKVFLECVQDMDHENMFWYRQDPGLGLRLIYFSYDVKMKEKGDIPEGYSVSREKKERFSLILESASTNQTSMYLCASRYRTGAPGTEAFFGQGTRLTVV.

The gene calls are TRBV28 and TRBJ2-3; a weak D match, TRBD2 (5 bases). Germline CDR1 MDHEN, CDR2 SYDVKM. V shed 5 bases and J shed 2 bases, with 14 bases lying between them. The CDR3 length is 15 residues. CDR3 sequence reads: CASSNPGSVTDTQYF. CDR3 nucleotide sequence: TGTGCCAGCAGTAACCCAGGTAGCGTCACAGATACGCAGTATTTT. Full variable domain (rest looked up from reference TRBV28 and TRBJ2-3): DVKVTQSSRYLVKRTGEKVFLECVQDMDHENMFWYRQDPGLGLRLIYFSYDVKMKEKGDIPEGYSVSREKKERFSLILESASTNQTSMYLCASSNPGSVTDTQYFGPGTRLTVL.

This CDR3 is CASGAGLVSRTDTQYF. Written as DNA, the CDR3 is TGTGCCAGCGGAGCGGGATTAGTTAGTAGGACAGATACGCAGTATTTT. V gene TRBV28 combines with J gene TRBJ2-3, with 7 bases aligning to TRBD2. V trimming: 8 bases; J trimming: 3 bases; junction bases outside the gene matches: 14. There are 16 residues in the CDR3. In germline, CDR1 is MDHEN, CDR2 SYDVKM. Full variable domain (remainder filled in from reference TRBV28 and TRBJ2-3): DVKVTQSSRYLVKRTGEKVFLECVQDMDHENMFWYRQDPGLGLRLIYFSYDVKMKEKGDIPEGYSVSREKKERFSLILESASTNQTSMYLCASGAGLVSRTDTQYFGPGTRLTVL.

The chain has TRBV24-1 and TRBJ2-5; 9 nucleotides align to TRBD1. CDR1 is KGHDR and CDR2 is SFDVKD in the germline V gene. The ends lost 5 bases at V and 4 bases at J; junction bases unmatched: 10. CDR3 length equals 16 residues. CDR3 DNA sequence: TGTGCCACCAGTGTTGACCCGGGGACAGGGTCAGAGACCCAGTACTTC. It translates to CATSVDPGTGSETQYF.

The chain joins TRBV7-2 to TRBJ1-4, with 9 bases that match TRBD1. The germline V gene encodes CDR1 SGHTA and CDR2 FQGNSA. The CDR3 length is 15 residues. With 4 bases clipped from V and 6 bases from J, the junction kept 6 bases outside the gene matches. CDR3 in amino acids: CASSSPTGGYEKLFF. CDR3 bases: TGTGCCAGCAGCTCTCCTACAGGGGGCTATGAAAAACTGTTTTTT.